The following is a T cell receptor (beta chain) sequence with its context. Antigen: not known. The data belong to a study of OX40 agonist ivuxolimab in advanced cancers. Study-wide background: An anti-OX40 (CD134) antibody with agonistic activity, ivuxolimab, was administered to patients. Patients received ivuxolimab, an intravenous treatment, every 2 weeks at 0.01 to 10 mg/kg.

Exclusion applied to patients with autoimmune disease history or systemic immunosuppression. Whole-study results and caveats: Clonal expansion in partial responders at 0.1-3.0 mg/kg ranked among the lowest.

The table came from immunoSEQ multiplex PCR; TCRdb's copy has only in-frame clones and leaves some out. The sample includes under 85,000 clones, 86% of them seen just once. This CDR3 has 15 amino acids. In germline, CDR1 is SGHTA, CDR2 FQGNSA. J gave up 3 bases and V 5 bases, and 9 bases lay outside the gene matches. The sequenced sample was CD4+ or CD8+ T cells sorted from blood, obtained in a trial of the OX40 agonist ivuxolimab. The sequence was obtained from an adult with an advanced solid tumor such as melanoma, head and neck, liver or kidney cancer. The chain is built from TRBV7-2 and TRBJ2-7; 8 bases agree with TRBD2. The CDR3 bases are TGTGCCAGCAGCGTCAGACTAGCGAGTGACTACGAGCAGTACTTC. Translation: CASSVRLASDYEQYF.